This TCR beta chain was sequenced in a study of T cell responses to AZD1222 COVID-19 vaccine. Sequencing was performed with immunoSEQ multiplex PCR; in TCRdb, only in-frame clones are kept and a portion is missing. The sample shows roughly 100,000 clones, more than 70% of them seen only once. Per the germline V gene, CDR1 is MDHEN and CDR2 is SYDVKM. V was pared by 3 bases and J by 6 bases, with 12 bases of the junction left unmatched. The CDR3 is made up of 16 amino acids. The input for sequencing was peripheral blood, taken on day 0 of AZD1222 vaccination. This TCR was recovered from an adult in good health. The chain recombines TRBV28 with TRBJ1-1, with 8 bases fitting TRBD1. CDR3 protein: CASSFPGTGSIPEAFF. For the CDR3, the DNA is TGTGCCAGCAGTTTTCCTGGGACAGGATCTATTCCTGAAGCTTTCTTT.